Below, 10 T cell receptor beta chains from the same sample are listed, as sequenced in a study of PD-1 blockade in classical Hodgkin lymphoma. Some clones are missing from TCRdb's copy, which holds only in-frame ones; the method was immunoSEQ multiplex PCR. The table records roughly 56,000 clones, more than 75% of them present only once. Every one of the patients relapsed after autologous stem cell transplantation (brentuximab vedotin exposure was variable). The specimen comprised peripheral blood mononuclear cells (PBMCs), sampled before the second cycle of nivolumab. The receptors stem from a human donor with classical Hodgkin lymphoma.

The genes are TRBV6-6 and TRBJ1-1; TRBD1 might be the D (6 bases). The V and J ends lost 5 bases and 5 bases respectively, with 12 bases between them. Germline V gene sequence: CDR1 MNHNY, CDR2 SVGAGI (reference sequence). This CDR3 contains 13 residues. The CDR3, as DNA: TGTGCCAGCAGTAGGGGGGCGGGGACTGAAGCTTTCTTT. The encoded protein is CASSRGAGTEAFF.

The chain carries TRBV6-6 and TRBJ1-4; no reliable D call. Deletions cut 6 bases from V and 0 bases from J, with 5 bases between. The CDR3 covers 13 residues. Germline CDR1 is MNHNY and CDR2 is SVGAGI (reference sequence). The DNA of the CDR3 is TGTGCCAGCAGCACTACAACTAATGAAAAACTGTTTTTT. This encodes CASSTTTNEKLFF.

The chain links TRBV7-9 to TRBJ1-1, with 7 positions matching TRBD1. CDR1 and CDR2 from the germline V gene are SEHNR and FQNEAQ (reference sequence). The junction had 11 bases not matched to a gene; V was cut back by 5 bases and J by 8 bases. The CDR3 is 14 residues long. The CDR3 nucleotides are TGTGCCAGCAGCGATTTGGGGACAGTGGTAGAAGCTTTCTTT. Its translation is CASSDLGTVVEAFF.

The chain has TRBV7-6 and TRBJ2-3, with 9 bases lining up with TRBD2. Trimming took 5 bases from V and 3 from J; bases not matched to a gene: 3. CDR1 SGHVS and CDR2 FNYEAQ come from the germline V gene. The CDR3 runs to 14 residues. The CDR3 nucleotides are TGTGCCAGCAGCATCGGACTAGCGACAGATACGCAGTATTTT. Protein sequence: CASSIGLATDTQYF.

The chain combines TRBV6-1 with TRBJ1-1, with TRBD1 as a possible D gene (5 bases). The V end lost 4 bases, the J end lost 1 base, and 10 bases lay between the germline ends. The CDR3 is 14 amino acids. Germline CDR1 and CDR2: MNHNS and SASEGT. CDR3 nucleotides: TGTGCCAGCAGTGTTGGGACGGGGAACACTGAAGCTTTCTTT. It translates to CASSVGTGNTEAFF.

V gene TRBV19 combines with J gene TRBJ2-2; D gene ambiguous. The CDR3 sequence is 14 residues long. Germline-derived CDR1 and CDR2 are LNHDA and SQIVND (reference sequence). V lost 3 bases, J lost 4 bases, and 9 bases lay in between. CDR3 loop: CASSIQPFTGELFF. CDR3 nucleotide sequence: TGTGCCAGTAGTATTCAACCCTTCACCGGGGAGCTGTTTTTT.

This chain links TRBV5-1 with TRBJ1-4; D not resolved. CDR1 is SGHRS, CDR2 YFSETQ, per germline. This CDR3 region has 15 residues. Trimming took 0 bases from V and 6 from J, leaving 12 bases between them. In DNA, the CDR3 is TGCGCCAGCAGCTTGGCGGGCCGGGCCGATGAAAAACTGTTTTTT. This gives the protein CASSLAGRADEKLFF.

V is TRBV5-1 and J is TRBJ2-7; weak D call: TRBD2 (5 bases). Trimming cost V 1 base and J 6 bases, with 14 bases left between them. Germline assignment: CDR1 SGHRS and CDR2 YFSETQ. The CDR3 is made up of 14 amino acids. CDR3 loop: CASSLSPRDLEQYF. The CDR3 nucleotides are TGCGCCAGCAGCTTGTCCCCACGGGATCTCGAGCAGTACTTC.

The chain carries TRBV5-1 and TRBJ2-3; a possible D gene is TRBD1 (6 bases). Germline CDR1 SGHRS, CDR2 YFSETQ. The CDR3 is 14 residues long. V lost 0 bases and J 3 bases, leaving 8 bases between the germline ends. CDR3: CASSLAQGTDTQYF. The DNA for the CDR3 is TGCGCCAGCAGCTTGGCGCAGGGGACAGATACGCAGTATTTT.

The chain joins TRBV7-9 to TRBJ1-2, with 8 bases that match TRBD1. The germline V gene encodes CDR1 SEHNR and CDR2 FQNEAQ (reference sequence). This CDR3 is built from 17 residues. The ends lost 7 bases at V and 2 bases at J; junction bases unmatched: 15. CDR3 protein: CASTHQQGGALNYGYTF. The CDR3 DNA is TGTGCCAGCACCCATCAACAGGGGGGGGCCCTAAACTATGGCTACACCTTC.